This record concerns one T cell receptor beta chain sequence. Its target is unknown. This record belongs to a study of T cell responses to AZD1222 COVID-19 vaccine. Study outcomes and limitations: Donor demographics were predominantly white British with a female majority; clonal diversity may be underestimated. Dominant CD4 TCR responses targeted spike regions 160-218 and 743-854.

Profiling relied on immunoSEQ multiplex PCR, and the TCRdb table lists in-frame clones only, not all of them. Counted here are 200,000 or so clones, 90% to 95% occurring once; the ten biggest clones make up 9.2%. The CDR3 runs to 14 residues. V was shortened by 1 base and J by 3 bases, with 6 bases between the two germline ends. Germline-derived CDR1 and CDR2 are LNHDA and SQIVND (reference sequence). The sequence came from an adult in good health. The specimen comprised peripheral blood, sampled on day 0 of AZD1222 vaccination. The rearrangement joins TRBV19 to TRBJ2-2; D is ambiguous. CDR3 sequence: CASSIGGDTGELFF. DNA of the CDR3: TGTGCCAGTAGTATAGGTGGGGACACCGGGGAGCTGTTTTTT.